The entry below gives a single T cell receptor (beta chain) sequence along with its context. The data were produced by immunoSEQ multiplex PCR, yet TCRdb's version contains in-frame clones alone and is incomplete. The table records 35,000 to 50,000 clones, 80% to 90% of them present only once. The trim removed 6 bases at V and 3 bases at J, leaving 4 bases unmatched. Germline V lookup: CDR1 SNHLY, CDR2 FYNNEI. This CDR3 is 13 amino acids long. The data derive from a study of blood T cell repertoires in COVID-19. The V gene is TRBV2, the J gene TRBJ1-1, with 7 bases matching TRBD1. Material: peripheral blood. The TCR sequence derives from a woman between 40 and 50 years old with acute or convalescent COVID-19. The CDR3 DNA is TGTGCCAGCAGCGATACAGGGGACACTGAAGCTTTCTTT. This codes for CASSDTGDTEAFF.